Listed below are T cell receptor beta chains from one sample, sequenced in a study of T cells expressing NK-cell markers. One entry per CDR3 protein, without DNA, is what TCRdb gives after re-calling the 5' RACE reads. The repertoire table contains 130,000 to 150,000 distinct CDR3 sequences. Sequencing used blood T cells: a sorted CD56 or NKG2C T cell subset, CD4+ or CD8+ T cells, or bulk PBMC T cells (not recorded which). These TCRs come from a man aged 18 to 29 in good health. Both conserved end residues are part of each CDR3.

TRBV27	TRBJ2-1	CASSFTSYNEQFF
TRBV7-2	TRBJ2-3	CASSLSILDTQYF
TRBV7-8	TRBJ2-7	CASSLAGESYEQYF
TRBV29-1	TRBJ2-3	CSVFALTSGTDTQYF
TRBV14	TRBJ2-7	CASSHLSYSYEQYF
TRBV27	TRBJ2-1	CASSLDRGQNEQFF
TRBV28	TRBJ2-4	CASSKRQGSGIIQYF
TRBV29-1	TRBJ2-1	CSVEGVRVVDNEQFF
TRBV9	TRBJ2-3	CASSVSGSWTSTDTQYF
TRBV28	TRBJ1-1	CASSPGTVNTEAFF
TRBV10-3	TRBJ2-5	CAISEFRTGEETQYF
TRBV4-1	TRBJ2-5	CASSPGGSGGYQETQYF
TRBV27	TRBJ2-2	CASIDLASNTGELFF
TRBV5-1	TRBJ2-5	CASSKGQLVTQETQYF
TRBV7-9	TRBJ1-4	CASSSSTPPIREKLFF
TRBV7-9	TRBJ2-5	CASSPIAGGPQETQYF
TRBV12-3/TRBV12-4	TRBJ2-5	CASSEPKKTQYF
TRBV20-1	TRBJ2-1	CSARDGAGEARTYNEQFF
TRBV11-2	TRBJ2-1	CASSLSGLSSYNEQFF
TRBV7-9	TRBJ2-7	CASSRDRVRYEQYF
TRBV20-1	TRBJ2-7	CSASDNSGRGTYEQYF